This passage covers 23 T cell receptor beta chains from one sample sequenced in a study of blood T cell repertoires in COVID-19. Profiled with immunoSEQ multiplex PCR; TCRdb holds only in-frame clones, not every one. This sample carries 400,000 to 550,000 clones, around 89% of them seen once, and the ten largest clones take more than 4%. The sample comprised peripheral blood. These receptors came from a woman aged 30 to 39 with acute or convalescent COVID-19.

This clone was detected once. One end of the junction fails to match germline, which may point to a read error. This sequence joins TRBV5-6 and TRBJ2-1, with TRBD2 as a possible D gene (5 bases). Germline V CDR1 and CDR2: SGHDT, YYEEEE. This CDR3 is 13 amino acids long. CDR3 sequence reads: CASSFGEYNEQFF. Written as DNA, the CDR3 is TGTGCCAGCAGTTTTGGGGAGTACAACGAGCAGTTCTTC. The full variable domain, with the rest looked up from reference TRBV5-6 and TRBJ2-1, is DAGVTQSPTHLIKTRGQQVTLRCSPKSGHDTVSWYQQALGQGPQFIFQYYEEEERQRGNFPDRFSGHQFPNYSSELNVNALLLGDSALYLCASSFGEYNEQFFGPGTRLTVL.

The V and J genes are TRBV7-8 and TRBJ2-5, with 16 bases that match TRBD2. The trim removed 4 bases at V and 6 bases at J, leaving 11 bases unmatched. The CDR3 runs to 18 residues. Germline V gives CDR1 SGHVS, CDR2 FQNEAQ. CDR3 residues: CASSSTGTSGGAVKTQYF. The CDR3 DNA reads TGTGCCAGCAGCTCCACCGGGACTAGCGGGGGGGCTGTAAAGACCCAGTACTTC.

The J gene is TRBJ1-6, the V gene TRBV27; D may be TRBD1 (6 bases). The CDR3 is made up of 17 amino acids. Per germline, CDR1 MNHEY and CDR2 SMNVEV (reference sequence). V lost 5 bases, J lost 4 bases, and 18 bases lay in between. The CDR3 DNA sequence: TGTGCCAGCAGTCACGAAGCCACAGGGTCTTATAATTCACCCCTCCACTTT. Translated, it gives CASSHEATGSYNSPLHF.

The gene calls are TRBV18 and TRBJ2-4; 9 bases are a match to TRBD1. This CDR3 contains 15 residues. The junction had 8 bases not matched to a gene; V was cut back by 6 bases and J by 5 bases. Germline CDR1 and CDR2: KGHSH and LQKENI. CDR3 DNA sequence: TGTGCCAGCTCCCTGGGACAGGGTACACAAAACATTCAGTACTTC. This sequence encodes CASSLGQGTQNIQYF.

The chain has TRBV2 and TRBJ2-7; 9 bases align to TRBD2. Trimming removed 5 bases from V and 2 bases from J; junction bases left unmatched: 7. The CDR3 loop spans 15 amino acids. Germline loops: CDR1 SNHLY, CDR2 FYNNEI. The CDR3 bases are TGTGCCAGCAGTCAACCTAGCGGGGTAACCTACGAGCAGTACTTC. It specifies CASSQPSGVTYEQYF.

The chain employs TRBV5-8 and TRBJ2-2, with D tentatively TRBD2 (5 bases). The V end lost 1 base, the J end lost 7 bases, and 11 bases lay between the germline ends. Germline V lookup: CDR1 SGHTS, CDR2 YDEGEE. There are 14 residues in the CDR3. As DNA, the CDR3 is TGTGCCAGCAGCTTGATCCGGAGCGGCGGGGAGCTGTTTTTT. Protein sequence: CASSLIRSGGELFF.

The chain uses TRBV19 and TRBJ2-7, with a possible D match to TRBD1 (5 bases). The CDR3 totals 14 residues. V was clipped by 8 bases and J by 3 bases, with 17 bases between them. Germline assignment: CDR1 LNHDA and CDR2 SQIVND (reference sequence). In nucleotides, the CDR3 is TGTGCCAGTTCTACAGGATTATCCGACTACGAGCAGTACTTC. Translation gives CASSTGLSDYEQYF.

This clone was seen a handful of times. The gene calls are TRBV15 and TRBJ1-1, with 8 bases matching TRBD1. Germline loops: CDR1 LNHNV, CDR2 YYDKDF (reference sequence). CDR3 length equals 15 residues. J gave up 4 bases and V 5 bases, and 9 bases lay outside the gene matches. The CDR3 spells CATSPIPTGGTEAFF. The CDR3 DNA is TGTGCCACCAGCCCTATACCCACAGGGGGCACTGAAGCTTTCTTT.

This chain joins TRBV2 and TRBJ2-6; TRBD1 agrees at 8 bases. This CDR3 has 18 amino acids. V lost 2 bases and J lost 0; bases outside the gene matches: 6. Germline CDR1 is SNHLY and CDR2 is FYNNEI. The CDR3 loop is CASSEWGDRSSGANVLTF. The DNA for the CDR3 is TGTGCCAGCAGTGAATGGGGGGACAGGAGCTCTGGGGCCAACGTCCTGACTTTC.

The chain recombines TRBV3-1 (or the pseudogene TRBV3-2) with TRBJ1-3; D gene ambiguous. Germline assignment: CDR1 LGHDT and CDR2 YNNKEL (reference sequence). The germline V and J ends were trimmed by 1 base and 4 bases, with 2 bases remaining between them. The CDR3 has 12 amino acids. The CDR3 loop reads CASSQVGNTIYF. CDR3 nucleotide sequence: TGTGCCAGCAGCCAAGTAGGAAACACCATATATTTT.

The chain couples TRBV5-1 to TRBJ2-3, with TRBD1 identical over 8 bases. Per the germline V gene, CDR1 is SGHRS and CDR2 is YFSETQ. The CDR3 is 16 residues long. Unmatched junction bases numbered 5, after V lost 0 bases and J lost 2 bases. CDR3 residues: CASSLAPTGDTDTQYF. Written as DNA, the CDR3 is TGCGCCAGCAGCTTGGCCCCGACAGGGGACACAGATACGCAGTATTTT.

The chain uses TRBV5-3 and TRBJ1-6; D is ambiguous. TRBV5-3 is classed as an ORF, of uncertain function. The germline V and J ends were trimmed by 4 bases and 2 bases, with 13 bases remaining between them. There are 16 residues in the CDR3. This chain's CDR3 is CARSRDPRAYNSPLHF. The CDR3 DNA is TGTGCCAGAAGCCGCGATCCGAGGGCCTATAATTCACCCCTCCACTTT.

This clone appeared a few times. The chain combines TRBV5-5 with TRBJ1-2; D might be TRBD1 (6 bases). Trimming left V 0 bases short and J 5 bases short, with 17 bases between. Germline V gene sequence: CDR1 SGHKS, CDR2 YYEKEE (reference sequence). This CDR3 is built from 16 residues. This CDR3 reads CASSLAGEGVRYGYTF. Here the CDR3 DNA reads TGTGCCAGCAGCTTGGCCGGAGAGGGGGTGAGGTATGGCTACACCTTC. Using reference TRBV5-5 and TRBJ1-2 for the parts outside the CDR3, the full variable domain is DAGVTQSPTHLIKTRGQQVTLRCSPISGHKSVSWYQQVLGQGPQFIFQYYEKEERGRGNFPDRFSARQFPNYSSELNVNALLLGDSALYLCASSLAGEGVRYGYTFGSGTRLTVV.

The rearrangement uses TRBV2 and TRBJ2-5; 7 nucleotides align to TRBD1. V lost 8 bases to trimming and J lost 2 bases; unmatched junction nucleotides: 5. The germline CDR1 and CDR2 sequences are SNHLY and FYNNEI. The CDR3 loop spans 13 amino acids. The CDR3 here is CASLGTEQETQYF. CDR3 sequence (DNA): TGTGCCAGCCTTGGGACAGAACAAGAGACCCAGTACTTC.

The genes are TRBV5-1 and TRBJ2-7; D might be TRBD2 (6 bases). V dropped 4 bases and J dropped 0 bases, with 8 bases sitting between them. Germline CDR1 reads SGHRS; CDR2 reads YFSETQ. This CDR3 has 13 residues. CDR3 sequence: CASSAGSSYEQYF. DNA for the CDR3: TGCGCCAGCAGCGCGGGGAGCTCCTACGAGCAGTACTTC.

This chain joins TRBV28 and TRBJ1-5; no definite D call. CDR3 length: 11 residues. The V and J ends lost 7 bases and 9 bases respectively, with 10 bases between them. Germline CDR1 is MDHEN and CDR2 is SYDVKM. CDR3 residues: CASIDTGPQHF. CDR3 in DNA: TGTGCCAGCATTGATACGGGGCCCCAGCATTTT.

The chain combines TRBV3-1 (or the pseudogene TRBV3-2) with TRBJ1-3, with 7 positions matching TRBD1. The V gene's germline CDR1 is LGHDT and CDR2 YNNKEL (reference sequence). This CDR3 contains 16 residues. J lost 8 bases, V lost 1 base, and 11 bases had no gene match. The CDR3 DNA follows: TGTGCCAGCAGCCAAGTCGCACAGGCAGGGGGGTACACCATATATTTT. Protein product: CASSQVAQAGGYTIYF.

The CDR3 region has the DNA TGTGCCAGCAGTCCCCAGGGAAACACTGAAGCTTTCTTT. Translation gives CASSPQGNTEAFF. The chain joins TRBV6-5 to TRBJ1-1; a possible D gene is TRBD1 (5 bases). Germline V gene lookup returns CDR1 MNHEY and CDR2 SVGAGI. Trimming pared 5 bases from V and 2 bases from J, leaving 9 bases between. CDR3 length equals 13 residues.

This clone was counted a single time. This chain links TRBV27 with TRBJ2-7, with D tentatively TRBD1 (5 bases). There are 16 residues in the CDR3. Trimming shortened V by 5 bases and J by 9 bases, and 26 bases separated the two germline ends. Germline CDR1 is MNHEY and CDR2 is SMNVEV (reference sequence). CDR3 amino acids: CASSPHGDRPYEWQYF. In nucleotides, the CDR3 is TGTGCCAGCAGTCCGCATGGAGACAGACCTTACGAGTGGCAGTACTTC.

This chain joins TRBV28 and TRBJ2-5, with 15 positions matching TRBD2. V was clipped by 3 bases and J by 3 bases; unmatched bases: 2. CDR1 MDHEN and CDR2 SYDVKM come from the germline V gene. CDR3 length: 16 amino acids. The CDR3 loop reads CASSLGLAGGKETQYF. Written as DNA, the CDR3 is TGTGCCAGCAGTTTGGGACTAGCGGGGGGCAAAGAGACCCAGTACTTC.

The chain uses TRBV5-1 and TRBJ1-1, with 8 bases fitting TRBD1. Looked up from germline, CDR1 is SGHRS and CDR2 is YFSETQ. The trim removed 4 bases at V and 11 bases at J, leaving 13 bases unmatched. This CDR3 is built from 14 residues. CDR3 protein: CASSETTGAHRAFF. The CDR3 region has the DNA TGCGCCAGCAGCGAAACGACAGGGGCTCATAGGGCTTTCTTT.

Comments on this clone: This sample includes further DNA sequences coding for the same CDR3. The V call is TRBV19, the J call TRBJ1-1, with D unclear. CDR1 is LNHDA and CDR2 is SQIVND in the germline V gene (reference sequence). V lost 2 bases and J 1 base, leaving 2 bases between the germline ends. There are 12 residues in the CDR3. The DNA of the CDR3 is TGTGCCAGTAGTATACGGAACACTGAAGCTTTCTTT. Protein product: CASSIRNTEAFF.

The chain is built from TRBV7-9 and TRBJ2-5, with TRBD2 matching 11 bases. From germline, CDR1 is SEHNR and CDR2 FQNEAQ (reference sequence). This CDR3 is built from 15 residues. V was clipped by 2 bases and J by 2 bases; unmatched bases: 1. The CDR3 DNA is TGTGCCAGCAGCTTAACTAGCGGGAGACAAGAGACCCAGTACTTC. Protein: CASSLTSGRQETQYF.